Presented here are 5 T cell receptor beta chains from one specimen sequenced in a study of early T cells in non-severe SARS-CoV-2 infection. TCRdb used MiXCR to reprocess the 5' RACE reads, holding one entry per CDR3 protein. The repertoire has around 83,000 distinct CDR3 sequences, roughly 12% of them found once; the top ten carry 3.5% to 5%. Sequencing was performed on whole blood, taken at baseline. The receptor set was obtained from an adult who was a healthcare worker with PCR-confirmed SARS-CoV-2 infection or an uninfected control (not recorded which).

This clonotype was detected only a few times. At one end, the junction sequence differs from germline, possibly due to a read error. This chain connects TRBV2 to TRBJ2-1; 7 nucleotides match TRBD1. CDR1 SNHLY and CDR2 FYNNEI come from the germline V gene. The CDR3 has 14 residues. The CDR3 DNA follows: TGTGCCAGCAGGGACAGGTCACCCTACAACGAGCAGTTCTTC. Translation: CASRDRSPYNEQFF.

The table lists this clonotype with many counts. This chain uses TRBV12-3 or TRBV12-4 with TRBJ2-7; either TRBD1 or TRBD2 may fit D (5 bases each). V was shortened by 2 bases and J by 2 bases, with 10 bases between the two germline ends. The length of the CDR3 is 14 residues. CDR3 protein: CASSLFGDAYEQYF. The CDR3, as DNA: TGTGCCAGCAGTTTATTCGGGGACGCCTACGAGCAGTACTTC.

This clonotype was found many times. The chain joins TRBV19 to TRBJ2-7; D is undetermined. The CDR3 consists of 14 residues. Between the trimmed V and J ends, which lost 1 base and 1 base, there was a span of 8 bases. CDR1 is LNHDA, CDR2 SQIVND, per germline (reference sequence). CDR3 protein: CASSIGGGSYEQYF. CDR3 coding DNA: TGTGCCAGTAGTATAGGTGGCGGTTCCTACGAGCAGTACTTC.

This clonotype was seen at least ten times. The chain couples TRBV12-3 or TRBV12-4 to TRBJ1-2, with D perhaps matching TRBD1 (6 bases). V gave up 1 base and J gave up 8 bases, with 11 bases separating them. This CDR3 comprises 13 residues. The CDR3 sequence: CASSLGTDEGYTF. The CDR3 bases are TGTGCCAGCAGTTTAGGGACAGATGAAGGCTACACCTTC.

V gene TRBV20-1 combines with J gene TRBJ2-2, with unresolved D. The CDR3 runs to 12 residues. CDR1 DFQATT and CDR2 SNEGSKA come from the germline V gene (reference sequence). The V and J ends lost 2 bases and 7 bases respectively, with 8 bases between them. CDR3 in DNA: TGCAGTGCTAGAATGTTAGGCGGGGAGCTGTTTTTT. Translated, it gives CSARMLGGELFF.